A single TCR beta chain is shown here with its context. CDR1 LNHDA and CDR2 SQIVND come from the germline V gene (reference sequence). With 5 bases clipped from V and 2 bases from J, the junction kept 5 bases outside the gene matches. This CDR3 has 16 amino acids. This entry is derived from a study of blood T cell repertoires in COVID-19. TCRdb keeps only in-frame clones here, not all; method: immunoSEQ multiplex PCR. The profile shows 190,000 or so clones, about 84% of them singletons. Which cohort a participant joined came from the clinical history participants gave. Donors in Cohort 3 counted as recovered after two negative PCRs, clearance, or symptom resolution.

The chain combines TRBV19 with TRBJ2-6; 8 bases map to TRBD1. This clonotype originated in a woman aged 30 to 39 who had recovered from COVID-19. The source material was PBMCs or T cells enriched from blood (not recorded which). CDR3 sequence reads: CASSPDRGPGANVLTF. In DNA, the CDR3 is TGTGCCAGTAGTCCTGACAGGGGCCCTGGGGCCAACGTCCTGACTTTC.